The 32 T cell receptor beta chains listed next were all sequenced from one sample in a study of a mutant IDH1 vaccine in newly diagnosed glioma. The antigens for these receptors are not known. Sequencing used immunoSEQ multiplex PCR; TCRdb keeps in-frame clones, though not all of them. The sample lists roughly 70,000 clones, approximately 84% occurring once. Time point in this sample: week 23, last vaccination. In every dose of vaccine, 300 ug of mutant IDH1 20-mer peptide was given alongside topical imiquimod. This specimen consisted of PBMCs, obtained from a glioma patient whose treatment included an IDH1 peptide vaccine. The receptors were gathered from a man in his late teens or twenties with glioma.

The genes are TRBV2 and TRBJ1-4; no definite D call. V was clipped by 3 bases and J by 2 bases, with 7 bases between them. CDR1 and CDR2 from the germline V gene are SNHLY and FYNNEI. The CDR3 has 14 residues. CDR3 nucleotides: TGTGCCAGCAGTGAGGTCCGGACTAATGAAAAACTGTTTTTT. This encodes CASSEVRTNEKLFF.

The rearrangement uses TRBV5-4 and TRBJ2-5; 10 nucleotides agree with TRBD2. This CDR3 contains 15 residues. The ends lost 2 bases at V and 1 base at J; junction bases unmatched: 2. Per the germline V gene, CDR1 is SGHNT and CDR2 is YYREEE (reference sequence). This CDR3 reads CASSLAGGLQETQYF. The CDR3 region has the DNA TGTGCCAGCAGCTTAGCGGGGGGGCTCCAAGAGACCCAGTACTTC.

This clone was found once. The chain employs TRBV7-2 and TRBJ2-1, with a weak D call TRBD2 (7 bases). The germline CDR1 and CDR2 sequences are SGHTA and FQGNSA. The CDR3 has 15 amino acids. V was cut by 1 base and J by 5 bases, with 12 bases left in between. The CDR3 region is CASSLEGDYNNEQFF. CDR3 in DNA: TGTGCCAGCAGCTTAGAGGGGGACTATAACAATGAGCAGTTCTTC.

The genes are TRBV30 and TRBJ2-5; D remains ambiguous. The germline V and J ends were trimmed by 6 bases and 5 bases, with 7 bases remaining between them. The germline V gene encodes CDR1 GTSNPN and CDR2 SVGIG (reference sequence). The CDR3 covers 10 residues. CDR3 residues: CACHRETQYF. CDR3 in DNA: TGTGCCTGCCACCGGGAGACCCAGTACTTC. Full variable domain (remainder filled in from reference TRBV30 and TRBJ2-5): SQTIHQWPATLVQPVGSPLSLECTVEGTSNPNLYWYRQAAGRGLQLLFYSVGIGQISSEVPQNLSASRPQDRQFILSSKKLLLSDSGFYLCACHRETQYFGPGTRLLVL.

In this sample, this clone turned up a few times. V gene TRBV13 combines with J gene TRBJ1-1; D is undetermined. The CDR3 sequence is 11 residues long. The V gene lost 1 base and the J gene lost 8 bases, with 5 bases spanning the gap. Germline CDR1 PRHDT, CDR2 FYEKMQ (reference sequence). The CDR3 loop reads CASSLEQEAFF. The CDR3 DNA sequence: TGTGCCAGCAGCTTAGAACAGGAAGCTTTCTTT.

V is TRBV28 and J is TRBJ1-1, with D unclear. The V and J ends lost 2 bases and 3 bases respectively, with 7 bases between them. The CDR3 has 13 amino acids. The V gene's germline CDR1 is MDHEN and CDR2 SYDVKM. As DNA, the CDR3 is TGTGCCAGCAGTTTACCATTATACACTGAAGCTTTCTTT. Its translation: CASSLPLYTEAFF.

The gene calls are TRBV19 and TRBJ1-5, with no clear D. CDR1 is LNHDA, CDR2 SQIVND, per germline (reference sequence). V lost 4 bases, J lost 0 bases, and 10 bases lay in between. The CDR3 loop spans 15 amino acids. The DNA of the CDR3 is TGTGCCAGTAGTACCCTCCAGTATAGCAATCAGCCCCAGCATTTT. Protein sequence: CASSTLQYSNQPQHF.

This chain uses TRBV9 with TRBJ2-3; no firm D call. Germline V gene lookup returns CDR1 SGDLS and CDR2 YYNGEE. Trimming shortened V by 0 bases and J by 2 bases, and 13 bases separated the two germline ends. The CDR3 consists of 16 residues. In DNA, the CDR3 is TGTGCCAGCAGCGTAGCTGGAACGATCATCACAGATACGCAGTATTTT. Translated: CASSVAGTIITDTQYF.

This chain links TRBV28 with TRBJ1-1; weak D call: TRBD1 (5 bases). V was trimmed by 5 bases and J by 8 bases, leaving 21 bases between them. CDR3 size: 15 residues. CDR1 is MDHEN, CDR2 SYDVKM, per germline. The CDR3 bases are TGTGCCAGCAGTCCCAACCCGGGGCAGTTCAGAGAAGCTTTCTTT. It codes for CASSPNPGQFREAFF.

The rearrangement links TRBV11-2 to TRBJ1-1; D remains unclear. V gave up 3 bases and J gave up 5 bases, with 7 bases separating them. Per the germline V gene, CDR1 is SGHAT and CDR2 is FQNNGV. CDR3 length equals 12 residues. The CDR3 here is CASSFVATEAFF. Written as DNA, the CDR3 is TGTGCCAGCAGCTTCGTGGCGACTGAAGCTTTCTTT.

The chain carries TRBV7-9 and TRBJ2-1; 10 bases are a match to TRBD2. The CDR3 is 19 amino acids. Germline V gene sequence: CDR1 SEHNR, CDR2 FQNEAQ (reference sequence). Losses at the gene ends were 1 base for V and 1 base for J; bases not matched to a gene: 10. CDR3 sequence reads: CASSLEGGSGGLSYNEQFF. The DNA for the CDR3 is TGTGCCAGCAGCTTAGAGGGGGGTAGCGGGGGGCTTTCCTACAATGAGCAGTTCTTC.

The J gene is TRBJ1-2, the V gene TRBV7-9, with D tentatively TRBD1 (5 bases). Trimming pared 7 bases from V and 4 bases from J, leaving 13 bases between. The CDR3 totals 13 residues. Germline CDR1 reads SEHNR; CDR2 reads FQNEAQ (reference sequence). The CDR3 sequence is CASNYGALYGYTF. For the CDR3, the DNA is TGTGCCAGCAACTATGGGGCCCTCTATGGCTACACCTTC.

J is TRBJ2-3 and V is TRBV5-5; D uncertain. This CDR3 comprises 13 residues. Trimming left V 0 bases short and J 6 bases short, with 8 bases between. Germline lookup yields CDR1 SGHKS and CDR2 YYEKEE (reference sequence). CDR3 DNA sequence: TGTGCCAGCAGCTTGGCCCCGAGCGATACGCAGTATTTT. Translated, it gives CASSLAPSDTQYF.

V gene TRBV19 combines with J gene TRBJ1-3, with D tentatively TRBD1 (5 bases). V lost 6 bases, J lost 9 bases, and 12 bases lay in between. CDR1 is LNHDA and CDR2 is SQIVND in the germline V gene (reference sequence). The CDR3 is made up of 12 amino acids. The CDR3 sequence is CASRGYGGTIYF. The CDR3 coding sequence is TGTGCCAGTAGGGGTTATGGGGGCACCATATATTTT.

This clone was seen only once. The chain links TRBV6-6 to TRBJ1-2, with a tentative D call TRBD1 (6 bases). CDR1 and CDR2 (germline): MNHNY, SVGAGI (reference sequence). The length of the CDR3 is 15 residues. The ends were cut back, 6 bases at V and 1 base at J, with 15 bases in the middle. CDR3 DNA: TGTGCCAGCAGCTTACAGGGTGGGGATAACTATGGCTACACCTTC. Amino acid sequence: CASSLQGGDNYGYTF.

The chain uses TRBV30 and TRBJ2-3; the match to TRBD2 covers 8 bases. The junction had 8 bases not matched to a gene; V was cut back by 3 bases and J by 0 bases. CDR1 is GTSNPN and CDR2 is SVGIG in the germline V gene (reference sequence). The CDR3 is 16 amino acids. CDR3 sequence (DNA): TGTGCCTGGAGCTTCTTTAGCGGGGTTAGCACAGATACGCAGTATTTT. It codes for CAWSFFSGVSTDTQYF.

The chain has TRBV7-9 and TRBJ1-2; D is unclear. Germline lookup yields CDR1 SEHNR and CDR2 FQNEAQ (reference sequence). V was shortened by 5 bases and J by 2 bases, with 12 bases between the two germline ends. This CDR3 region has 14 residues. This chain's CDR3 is CASSLIVSNYGYTF. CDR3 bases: TGTGCCAGCAGCCTCATCGTGTCGAACTATGGCTACACCTTC.

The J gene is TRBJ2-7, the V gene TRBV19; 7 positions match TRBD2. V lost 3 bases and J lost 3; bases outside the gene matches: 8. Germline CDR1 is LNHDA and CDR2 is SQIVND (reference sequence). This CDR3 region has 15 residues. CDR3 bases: TGTGCCAGTAGTATTGCGGGGGACGGATACTACGAGCAGTACTTC. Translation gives CASSIAGDGYYEQYF.

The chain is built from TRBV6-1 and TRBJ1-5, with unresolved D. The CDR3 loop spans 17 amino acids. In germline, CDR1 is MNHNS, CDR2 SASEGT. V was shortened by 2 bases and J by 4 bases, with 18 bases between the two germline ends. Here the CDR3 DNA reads TGTGCCAGCAGTGAACTCTCGGGCCCGGTCCCAAATCAGCCCCAGCATTTT. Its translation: CASSELSGPVPNQPQHF.

The DNA for the CDR3 is TGTGCCATCAGTGAGTCGGCGGGGGGGCCTATCACCGGGGAGCTGTTTTTT. This encodes CAISESAGGPITGELFF. The rearrangement links TRBV10-3 to TRBJ2-2; TRBD2 matches 9 bases. The CDR3 has 17 amino acids. After removal of 0 bases from V and 4 bases from J, the junction contained 6 bases not matched to a gene. Germline-derived CDR1 and CDR2 are ENHRY and SYGVKD.

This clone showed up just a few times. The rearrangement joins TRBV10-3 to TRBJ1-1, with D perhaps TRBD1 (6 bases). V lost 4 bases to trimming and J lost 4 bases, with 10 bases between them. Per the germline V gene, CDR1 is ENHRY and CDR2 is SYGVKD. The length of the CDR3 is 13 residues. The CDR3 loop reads CAISVEGGTEAFF. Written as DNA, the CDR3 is TGTGCCATCAGTGTGGAAGGGGGCACTGAAGCTTTCTTT.

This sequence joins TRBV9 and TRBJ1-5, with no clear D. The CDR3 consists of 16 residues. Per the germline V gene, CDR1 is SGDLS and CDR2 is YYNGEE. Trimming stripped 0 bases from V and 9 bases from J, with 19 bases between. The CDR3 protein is CASSVDSDPKAWPQHF. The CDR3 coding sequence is TGTGCCAGCAGCGTAGACTCGGACCCGAAGGCTTGGCCCCAGCATTTT. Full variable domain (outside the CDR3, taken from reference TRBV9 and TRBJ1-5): DSGVTQTPKHLITATGQRVTLRCSPRSGDLSVYWYQQSLDQGLQFLIQYYNGEERAKGNILERFSAQQFPDLHSELNLSSLELGDSALYFCASSVDSDPKAWPQHFGDGTRLSIL.

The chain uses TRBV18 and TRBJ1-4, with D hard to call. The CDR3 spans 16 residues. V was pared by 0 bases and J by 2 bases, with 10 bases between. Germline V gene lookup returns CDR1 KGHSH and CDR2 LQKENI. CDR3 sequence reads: CASSPPVTGTNEKLFF. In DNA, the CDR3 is TGTGCCAGCTCACCACCAGTTACGGGGACTAATGAAAAACTGTTTTTT.

The CDR3 here is CASSLGGITYEQYF. The DNA of the CDR3 is TGTGCCAGCAGTTTGGGAGGGATTACCTACGAGCAGTACTTC. V gene TRBV27 combines with J gene TRBJ2-7; 7 bases agree with TRBD2. The CDR3 sequence is 14 residues long. Germline CDR1 and CDR2: MNHEY and SMNVEV (reference sequence). V was clipped by 3 bases and J by 2 bases; unmatched bases: 4.

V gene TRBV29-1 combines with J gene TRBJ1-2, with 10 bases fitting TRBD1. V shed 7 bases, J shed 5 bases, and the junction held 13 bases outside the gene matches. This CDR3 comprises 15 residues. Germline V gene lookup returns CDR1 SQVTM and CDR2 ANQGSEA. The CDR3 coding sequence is TGCAGCGCCGACTTAATGACAGGGGGCTCTTATGGCTACACCTTC. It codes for CSADLMTGGSYGYTF.

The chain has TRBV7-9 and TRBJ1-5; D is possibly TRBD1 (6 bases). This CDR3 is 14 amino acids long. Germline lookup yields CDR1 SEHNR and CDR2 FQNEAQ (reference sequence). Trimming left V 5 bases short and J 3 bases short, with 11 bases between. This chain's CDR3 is CASSAGTYNQPQHF. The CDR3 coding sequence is TGTGCCAGCAGCGCCGGGACATACAATCAGCCCCAGCATTTT.

This CDR3 reads CASSIRGQTYEQYF. In DNA, the CDR3 is TGTGCCAGTAGTATAAGGGGGCAGACCTACGAGCAGTACTTC. The chain combines TRBV19 with TRBJ2-7; the match to TRBD1 covers 7 bases. Germline loops: CDR1 LNHDA, CDR2 SQIVND (reference sequence). The CDR3 is 14 residues long. Trimming removed 2 bases from V and 2 bases from J; junction bases left unmatched: 3.

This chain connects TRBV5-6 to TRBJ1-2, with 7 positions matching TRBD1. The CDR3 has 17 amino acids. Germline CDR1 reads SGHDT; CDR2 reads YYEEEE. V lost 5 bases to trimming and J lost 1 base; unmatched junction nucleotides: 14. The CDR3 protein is CASRFRTGPLVNYGYTF. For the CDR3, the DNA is TGTGCCAGCAGATTTAGGACAGGTCCCTTAGTTAACTATGGCTACACCTTC. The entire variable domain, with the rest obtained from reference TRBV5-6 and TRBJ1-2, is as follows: DAGVTQSPTHLIKTRGQQVTLRCSPKSGHDTVSWYQQALGQGPQFIFQYYEEEERQRGNFPDRFSGHQFPNYSSELNVNALLLGDSALYLCASRFRTGPLVNYGYTFGSGTRLTVV.

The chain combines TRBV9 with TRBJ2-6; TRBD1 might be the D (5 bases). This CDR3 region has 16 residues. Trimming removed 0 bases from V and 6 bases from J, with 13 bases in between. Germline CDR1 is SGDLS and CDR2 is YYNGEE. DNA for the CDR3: TGTGCCAGCAGCGTAGGTTCAGGGATAAAGGCCAACGTCCTGACTTTC. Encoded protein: CASSVGSGIKANVLTF.

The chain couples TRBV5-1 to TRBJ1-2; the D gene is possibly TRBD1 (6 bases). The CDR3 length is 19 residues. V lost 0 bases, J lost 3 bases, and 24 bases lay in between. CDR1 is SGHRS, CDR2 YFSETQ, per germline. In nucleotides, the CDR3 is TGCGCCAGCAGCTTGGGCTTGGGGGGGCGCCTCGAGGAGGACTATGGCTACACCTTC. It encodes CASSLGLGGRLEEDYGYTF.

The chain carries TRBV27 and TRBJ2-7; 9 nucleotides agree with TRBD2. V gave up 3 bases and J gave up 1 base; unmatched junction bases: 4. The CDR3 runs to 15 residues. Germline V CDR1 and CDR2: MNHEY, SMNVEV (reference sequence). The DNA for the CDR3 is TGTGCCAGCAGTTTGGATAGCGGGAGATCCTACGAGCAGTACTTC. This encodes CASSLDSGRSYEQYF.

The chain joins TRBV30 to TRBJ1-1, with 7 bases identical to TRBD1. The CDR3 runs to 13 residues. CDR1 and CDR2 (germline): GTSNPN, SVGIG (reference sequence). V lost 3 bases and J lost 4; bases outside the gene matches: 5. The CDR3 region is CAWRPAGGTEAFF. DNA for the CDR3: TGTGCCTGGAGACCCGCAGGGGGCACTGAAGCTTTCTTT.